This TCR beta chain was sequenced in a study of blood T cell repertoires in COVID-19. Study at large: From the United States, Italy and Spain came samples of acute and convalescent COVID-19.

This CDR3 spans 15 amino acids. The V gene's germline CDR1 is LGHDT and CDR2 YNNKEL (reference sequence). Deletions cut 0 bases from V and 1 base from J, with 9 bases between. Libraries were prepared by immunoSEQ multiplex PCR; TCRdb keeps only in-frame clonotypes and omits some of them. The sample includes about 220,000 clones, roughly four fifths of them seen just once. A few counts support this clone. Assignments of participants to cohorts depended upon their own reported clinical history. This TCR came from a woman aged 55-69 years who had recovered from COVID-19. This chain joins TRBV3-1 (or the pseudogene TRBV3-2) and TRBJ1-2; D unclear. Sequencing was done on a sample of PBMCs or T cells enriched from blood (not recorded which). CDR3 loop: CASSQEAGFNYGYTF. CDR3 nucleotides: TGTGCCAGCAGCCAAGAGGCAGGCTTTAACTATGGCTACACCTTC.